This record concerns one T cell receptor beta chain sequence. No antigen is known for it. This entry is derived from a study of CXCR3-negative and CXCR3-positive naive CD8 T cells. Notes on the study in general: Researchers report that CXCR3-positive naive cells carry more hydrophobic TRB CDR3s than CXCR3-negative naive cells.

5' RACE that incorporated UMI labels was used to prepare the TRB cDNA libraries. TCRdb re-called the 5' RACE reads; one entry per CDR3 protein, DNA not given. This table holds about 98,000 distinct CDR3 sequences. The clonotype comes from a human donor in good health. Some clones in this sample may be carry-over from other donors' samples. The sample was naive CXCR3+ CD8+ T cells from blood. The subset was: CD45RO-CCR7+CD27+CD95- naive CD8+ T cells expressing CXCR3 (TNR3+).

The CDR3 loop reads CASSAQGEGAYEQYF. The rearrangement links TRBV6-6 to TRBJ2-7; TCRdb indicates TRBD1, and absent DNA this call remains unverified. This CDR3 contains 15 residues. CDR1 and CDR2 (germline): MNHNY, SVGAGI (reference sequence).